These T cell receptor beta chains were read from a single sample in a study of Ad26.COV2.S vaccination and SARS-CoV-2 variants. Using immunoSEQ multiplex PCR, the repertoire was profiled, and TCRdb retains in-frame clones only, with some absent. The data show roughly 350,000 clones, approximately 90% seen once. This specimen consisted of peripheral blood, obtained in a trial of Ad26.COV2.S vaccine versus placebo. These receptors all stem from a person between 18 and 60 years old who received the Ad26.COV2.S COVID-19 vaccine or a placebo. CDR3s include the opening cysteine and the closing phenylalanine or tryptophan. Each record gives: J gene, D gene, V gene, clone size, CDR3 protein, CDR3 DNA. A D gene is named only where the DNA matches it firmly. Rows may omit the clone size; those that give it use once, few, many or a size class.

TRBJ1-1,NA,TRBV6-2/TRBV6-3,NA,CASSYVSSTEAFF,TGTGCCAGCAGTTATGTTTCGAGCACTGAAGCTTTCTTT
TRBJ2-7,NA,TRBV7-2,few,CASILRASEGYEQYF,TGTGCCAGCATCCTGCGGGCTAGCGAAGGCTACGAGCAGTACTTC
TRBJ1-1,TRBD1,TRBV4-1,few,CASSVQGVVATEAFF,TGCGCCAGCAGCGTCCAGGGGGTTGTGGCAACTGAAGCTTTCTTT
TRBJ2-7,NA,TRBV28,NA,CASSLSGLGDHF,TGTGCCAGCAGTTTGTCCGGGCTAGGGGACCACTTC
TRBJ2-7,NA,TRBV10-3,once,CAITPQGRYEQYF,TGTGCCATCACCCCCCAGGGGAGGTACGAGCAGTACTTC
TRBJ2-1,NA,TRBV12-5,NA,CASGPPRGTQSYNEQFF,TGTGCTAGTGGTCCACCCCGCGGGACACAGTCCTACAATGAGCAGTTCTTC
TRBJ1-6,TRBD1,TRBV3-1/TRBV3-2,NA,CASSRDSGTANFNSPLHF,TGTGCCAGCAGCCGGGATTCCGGGACAGCTAACTTTAATTCACCCCTCCACTTT
TRBJ1-6,TRBD1,TRBV5-1,few,CASQGDRVNNSPLHF,TGCGCCAGCCAGGGGGACAGGGTCAATAATTCACCCCTCCACTTT
TRBJ2-2,TRBD2,TRBV28,NA,CASRNGLAGESGELFF,TGTGCCAGCAGGAACGGACTAGCGGGAGAGTCCGGGGAGCTGTTTTTT
TRBJ2-5,NA,TRBV15,NA,CATSRDPRAQETQYF,TGTGCCACCAGCAGAGATCCCCGGGCACAAGAGACCCAGTACTTC
TRBJ1-1,NA,TRBV6-6,NA,CASSPGSGVGMNTEAFF,TGTGCCAGCAGTCCTGGATCAGGGGTTGGGATGAACACTGAAGCTTTCTTT
TRBJ2-2,NA,TRBV4-2,NA,CASSQVSTNANTGELFF,TGTGCCAGCAGCCAAGTAAGCACCAACGCGAACACCGGGGAGCTGTTTTTT
TRBJ1-1,NA,TRBV30,NA,CAWSGLLNTEAFF,TGTGCCTGGAGTGGCCTTCTGAACACTGAAGCTTTCTTT
TRBJ1-3,NA,TRBV28,NA,CASSLMMDTDRPGNTIYF,TGTGCCAGCAGTTTAATGATGGACACCGACCGACCTGGAAACACCATATATTTT
TRBJ2-3,TRBD2,TRBV4-3,NA,CASSQDWASGRADTQYF,TGCGCCAGCAGCCAAGATTGGGCTAGCGGGAGGGCAGATACGCAGTATTTT
TRBJ2-1,NA,TRBV27,NA,CASSLQGGNNEQFF,TGTGCCAGCAGTTTACAGGGGGGGAACAATGAGCAGTTCTTC
TRBJ2-1,NA,TRBV4-1,few,CASSQSGGGSSYNEQFF,TGCGCCAGCAGCCAATCCGGTGGGGGGAGCTCCTACAATGAGCAGTTCTTC
TRBJ2-2,NA,TRBV29-1,NA,CSVGRGSGELFF,TGCAGCGTCGGCAGGGGATCCGGGGAGCTGTTTTTT
TRBJ1-4,NA,TRBV10-3,NA,CAIGDEKLFF,TGTGCCATCGGGGATGAAAAACTGTTTTTT
TRBJ1-3,NA,TRBV11-3,NA,CASSLDSVGNTIYF,TGTGCCAGCAGCTTAGATTCCGTTGGAAACACCATATATTTT
TRBJ2-4,TRBD1,TRBV7-8,NA,CASSVQGVGAKNIQYF,TGTGCCAGCAGCGTACAGGGGGTTGGAGCCAAAAACATTCAGTACTTC
TRBJ1-2,NA,TRBV7-9,NA,CASSPRADMDYGYTF,TGTGCCAGCAGCCCCCGGGCCGATATGGACTATGGCTACACCTTC
TRBJ1-2,NA,TRBV7-3,NA,CASSPGRGFNYGYTF,TGTGCCAGCAGCCCCGGCCGCGGGTTTAACTATGGCTACACCTTC
TRBJ2-7,NA,TRBV18,NA,CASSPPAGGAEQYF,TGTGCCAGCTCACCACCGGCAGGTGGTGCCGAGCAGTACTTC
TRBJ1-5,NA,TRBV19,NA,CASDRVGGSNQPQHF,TGTGCCAGTGACAGAGTAGGGGGTAGCAATCAGCCCCAGCATTTT
TRBJ2-1,TRBD2,TRBV9,NA,CASSAASGSYNEQFF,TGTGCCAGCAGCGCGGCTAGCGGCTCCTACAATGAGCAGTTCTTC
TRBJ2-1,NA,TRBV6-5,NA,CASRGGTSSYNEQFF,TGTGCCAGCAGGGGGGGAACCAGCTCCTACAATGAGCAGTTCTTC
TRBJ2-5,TRBD2,TRBV9,few,CASSVAEGRLAGGRFHQETQYF,TGTGCCAGCAGCGTAGCAGAAGGGAGACTAGCGGGGGGTCGATTCCACCAAGAGACCCAGTACTTC
TRBJ1-1,NA,TRBV7-9,once,CASSLGPLNTEAFF,TGTGCCAGCAGCTTAGGGCCGTTGAACACTGAAGCTTTCTTT
TRBJ2-1,NA,TRBV18,NA,CASSPNREDEQFF,TGTGCCAGCTCACCAAACAGGGAGGATGAGCAGTTCTTC
TRBJ1-5,TRBD1,TRBV7-2,NA,CASSLGQGDQPQHF,TGTGCCAGCAGCCTGGGACAGGGGGATCAGCCCCAGCATTTT